This T cell receptor (beta chain) is drawn from a study of Graves' ophthalmopathy and Graves' hyperthyroidism. Study information: Before any treatment was given, at initial diagnosis, peripheral blood was collected.

PBMCs stemmed from over 9.5 ml of fresh peripheral blood. About this clonotype itself: Its antigen remains unknown.

Amplification of the TCR beta CDR3 regions used RNA transcripts (as template). HTBI-primed first-round RT-PCR preceded second-round multiplex PCR. TCRdb used MiXCR to reprocess the multiplex PCR reads, holding one entry per CDR3 protein. Of about 210,000 distinct CDR3 sequences listed, 25% to 35% are singletons. The CDR3 is made up of 16 amino acids. Germline CDR1 and CDR2: MNHEY and SVGAGI. Trimming took 2 bases from V and 5 from J; bases not matched to a gene: 11. Study-wide results and caveats: The blood repertoire also included most expanded thyroid clonotypes above 0.001 frequency.

Input material: peripheral blood. V and J are TRBV6-5 and TRBJ2-7, with 8 positions matching TRBD2. The sequence was obtained from a man in his fifties with Graves' ophthalmopathy. The DNA of the CDR3 is TGTGCCAGCAGTTACCGAAGGAGCGGGAGTGGCCACGAGCAGTACTTC. Protein: CASSYRRSGSGHEQYF.